This T cell receptor beta chain is drawn from a study of OX40 agonist ivuxolimab in advanced cancers. General notes on the study: The costimulatory receptor OX40 (CD134) was targeted by ivuxolimab, a fully human IgG2 agonistic monoclonal antibody. Prior anti-PD-1, anti-PD-L1 or anti-CTLA-4 therapy was permitted, and checkpoint inhibitors had been received by around 40% of dose-escalation patients. Intravenous ivuxolimab was administered to patients every 2 weeks at six dose levels: 0.01, 0.1, 0.3, 1.5, 3 and 10 mg/kg. Peripheral TCRbeta sequencing aimed to test whether ivuxolimab altered TCR sequence diversity and caused clonal T-cell expansion. In the dose-escalation cohort, around four fifths of patients were male, and the mean age was approximately 60 years with a range of 23 to 79. Among the roughly 52 dose-escalation patients, around 19 had hepatocellular carcinoma, approximately 15 melanoma, 9 renal cell carcinoma and 9 head and neck cancer. Partial responses occurred in three dose-escalation patients, of whom one had hepatocellular carcinoma and two had cutaneous melanoma. The paper reports the monotherapy dose-escalation portion (N of about 54 patients) of the phase I ivuxolimab trial. Overall results and qualifications from the work: The antigen specificity of the peripheral T cells that underwent clonal expansion was not determined. Low levels of normalized T-cell clonal expansion were also shown by some nonresponding patients. Clonal expansion of both CD4+ and CD8+ blood T cells was observed from baseline to week 6 at doses 0.1 to 3.0 mg/kg. In partial responders in the 0.1-3.0 mg/kg groups, normalized peripheral clonal expansion was found to be among the lowest, especially among CD8+ T cells. After ivuxolimab, expanded clones were on average more numerous among CD8+ T cells than among CD4+ T cells.

For this clone: Its antigen specificity is not known. Compared with germline, one end of the junction differs, possibly owing to a read error.

Genomic DNA was isolated from the sorted cells so that the TCRbeta CDR3 region could be sequenced. The immunoSEQ Assay was used for sequencing of TCRbeta CDR3 regions. The table was pulled from immuneACCESS by TCRdb, which kept in-frame rearrangements only. Such tables lose some clones; where checked, under half of the loss comes from unresolved V genes, and the rest has no known cause. The sample table lists 45,000 or so clones, approximately 80% of them with a count of one. Roughly 7.3% of the sample is taken by the ten largest. In the germline V gene, CDR1 corresponds to MNHEY and CDR2 to SVGAGI. Reading from cysteine to phenylalanine, the CDR3 counts 13 amino acids. Only CDR3 DNA is held: 39 bases, read in frame from base 1. The trial excluded patients who had a history of autoimmune disease or who were on systemic immunosuppression. Peripheral blood for TCR sequencing was drawn from every dose cohort at baseline, at cycle 4 day 1 and at cycle 7 day 1. Samples came from an open-label, multicenter, first-in-human phase I dose-escalation trial of ivuxolimab. Adults with locally advanced or metastatic melanoma, renal cell, hepatocellular, or head and neck squamous cell carcinoma were enrolled in the trial. Before TCR sequencing, CD4+ T cells and CD8+ T cells were sorted from peripheral blood as separate populations.

The material sequenced was CD4+ or CD8+ T cells sorted from blood, taken in a trial of the OX40 agonist ivuxolimab. The chain is assembled from TRBV6-5 and TRBJ1-2; TRBD1 could be the D gene, as 6 bases match. This TCR was sampled from an adult with an advanced solid tumor such as melanoma, head and neck, liver or kidney cancer. DNA sequence: TGTGCCAGCAGTTACTCGAATTCGAGGACAGCGATCTTC. This encodes CASSYSNSRTAIF.